Shown below are 26 T cell receptor beta chains from a single sample sequenced in a study of identifying expanded T cells in peripheral blood. Here immunoSEQ multiplex PCR was the method, and the copy in TCRdb shows in-frame clones only, minus some. The data show around 99,000 clones, about 85% seen once. The material sequenced was blood. These receptors were obtained from a person aged 18 to 75 in good health.

The chain has TRBV6-5 and TRBJ1-1; weak D call: TRBD1 (6 bases). There are 14 residues in the CDR3. Germline CDR1 is MNHEY and CDR2 is SVGAGI. Trimming stripped 5 bases from V and 6 bases from J, with 16 bases between. The CDR3, as DNA: TGTGCCAGCAGTCAACAGGGCTACGGGGCTGAAGCTTTCTTT. It translates to CASSQQGYGAEAFF.

This rearrangement joins TRBV2 to TRBJ1-2; TRBD1 is a possible D gene (6 bases). Germline values: CDR1 SNHLY, CDR2 FYNNEI. The germline V and J ends were trimmed by 4 bases and 4 bases, with 13 bases remaining between them. The CDR3 runs 14 residues. This CDR3 reads CASSGGQNFYGYTF. In DNA, the CDR3 is TGTGCCAGCAGTGGTGGACAGAACTTCTATGGCTACACCTTC.

By sample fraction, this clone is medium-sized. The rearrangement joins TRBV7-9 to TRBJ1-6; D is unresolved. CDR1 SEHNR and CDR2 FQNEAQ come from the germline V gene (reference sequence). This CDR3 is 13 amino acids long. V lost 8 bases and J lost 1, with 6 bases in between. The CDR3 DNA reads TGTGCCAGCCGCGGGTCCTATAATTCACCCCTCCACTTT. Its protein is CASRGSYNSPLHF.

V is TRBV14 and J is TRBJ1-6; 7 positions match TRBD1. V lost 3 bases, J lost 10 bases, and 9 bases stayed unmatched. Germline-derived CDR1 and CDR2 are SGHDN and FVKESK. The CDR3 runs to 15 residues. In DNA form, the CDR3 reads TGTGCCAGCAGCCACCGGGGACAGCGATACTCACCCCTCCACTTT. This encodes CASSHRGQRYSPLHF.

A word on this clone: At one end, the junction sequence differs from germline, possibly due to a read error. The chain links TRBV7-2 to TRBJ2-3; D assignment may be TRBD1 or TRBD2 (5 bases each). CDR1 and CDR2 (germline): SGHTA, FQGNSA. The CDR3 extends over 14 amino acids. The CDR3 sequence: CASSPGLFTYTQYF. The CDR3 DNA is TGTGCCAGCAGCCCGGGGCTATTCACATATACGCAGTATTTT.

Only one count was recorded for this clone. The chain recombines TRBV29-1 with TRBJ2-5; 10 nucleotides line up with TRBD1. V was pared by 1 base and J by 5 bases, with 4 bases of the junction left unmatched. The CDR3 sequence is 14 residues long. From germline, CDR1 is SQVTM and CDR2 ANQGSEA. In nucleotides, the CDR3 is TGCAGCGTTGAAGCGACAGGGGGCGAGGAGACCCAGTACTTC. It specifies CSVEATGGEETQYF.

This clone appeared a single time. The rearrangement links TRBV29-1 to TRBJ2-1, with a possible D match to TRBD1 (6 bases). Deletions cut 3 bases from V and 10 bases from J, with 22 bases between. The CDR3 loop spans 15 amino acids. Germline loops: CDR1 SQVTM, CDR2 ANQGSEA. The CDR3 here is CSVDNTGSPWSEQFF. The CDR3 coding sequence is TGCAGCGTTGATAATACAGGGTCCCCTTGGAGCGAGCAGTTCTTC.

V usage is TRBV14 and J usage is TRBJ2-5; D ambiguous. Trimming removed 1 base at V and 0 bases at J, with 9 bases between. The CDR3 is 15 residues long. Germline V CDR1 and CDR2: SGHDN, FVKESK. CDR3 residues: CASSQVTVYQETQYF. CDR3 DNA: TGTGCCAGCAGCCAAGTTACTGTGTACCAAGAGACCCAGTACTTC.

This clone occurred a few times. The J gene is TRBJ2-3, the V gene TRBV7-9, with 12 bases that match TRBD2. The CDR3 is 18 amino acids. After removal of 2 bases from V and 7 bases from J, the junction contained 13 bases not matched to a gene. CDR1 is SEHNR, CDR2 FQNEAQ, per germline (reference sequence). CDR3 coding DNA: TGTGCCAGCAGCTTACCCCCGCGACTAGCGGGGGCGGTAAATACGCAGTATTTT. Residues: CASSLPPRLAGAVNTQYF.

About this clone: Within the sample, other DNA sequences also encode this same CDR3. The gene calls are TRBV18 and TRBJ2-3; D might be TRBD1 or TRBD2, each matching 5 bases. V lost 2 bases, J lost 0 bases, and 6 bases lay in between. Germline loops: CDR1 KGHSH, CDR2 LQKENI. This CDR3 contains 14 residues. CDR3 DNA: TGTGCCAGCTCACCAGGGGGAAGCACAGATACGCAGTATTTT. It yields the protein CASSPGGSTDTQYF.

The V gene is TRBV28, the J gene TRBJ2-5, with 12 bases fitting TRBD2. CDR3 length: 19 residues. Trimming at V came to 6 bases and at J to 5 bases, leaving 19 bases not matched to a gene. Germline V gives CDR1 MDHEN, CDR2 SYDVKM. The CDR3 loop is CASSPPSGRAYTISETQYF. The CDR3, as DNA: TGTGCCAGCAGCCCCCCTAGCGGGAGGGCCTATACGATTTCGGAGACCCAGTACTTC.

This clone was seen many times. The V call is TRBV7-9, the J call TRBJ1-6, with D perhaps TRBD1 (5 bases). With 8 bases removed from V and 10 bases from J, the gap between germline ends came to 18 bases. Germline V gene sequence: CDR1 SEHNR, CDR2 FQNEAQ (reference sequence). The length of the CDR3 is 14 residues. The CDR3, as DNA: TGTGCCAGCCAACTCGGGGGGGAGCAATCACCCCTCCACTTT. Translating it yields CASQLGGEQSPLHF.

This clone was seen a handful of times. The chain combines TRBV5-1 with TRBJ1-1; D gene ambiguous. Trimming removed 6 bases from V and 1 base from J, with 4 bases in between. CDR1 is SGHRS and CDR2 is YFSETQ in the germline V gene. The CDR3 loop spans 11 amino acids. The CDR3 loop is CASTKNTEAFF. Here the CDR3 DNA reads TGCGCCAGCACAAAGAACACTGAAGCTTTCTTT. Full variable domain (rest looked up from reference TRBV5-1 and TRBJ1-1): KAGVTQTPRYLIKTRGQQVTLSCSPISGHRSVSWYQQTPGQGLQFLFEYFSETQRNKGNFPGRFSGRQFSNSRSEMNVSTLELGDSALYLCASTKNTEAFFGQGTRLTVV.

The CDR3 nucleotides are TGTGCCTGGAGTGTACCCCCCGTTTACGAGCAGTACTTC. Its protein is CAWSVPPVYEQYF. The chain links TRBV30 to TRBJ2-7; D remains unclear. Per the germline V gene, CDR1 is GTSNPN and CDR2 is SVGIG (reference sequence). This CDR3 is 13 amino acids long. Trimming took 0 bases from V and 4 from J, leaving 10 bases between them.

The V call is TRBV23-1, the J call TRBJ1-1; possibly TRBD1 for D (5 bases). TRBV23-1 is given ORF status, its function remaining uncertain. CDR3 length: 14 amino acids. Trimming pared 3 bases from V and 1 base from J, leaving 9 bases between. This chain's CDR3 is CASSQGDWNTEAFF. The CDR3 nucleotides are TGCGCCAGCAGTCAGGGGGATTGGAACACTGAAGCTTTCTTT.

The gene calls are TRBV5-8 and TRBJ2-7; TRBD2 matches 8 bases. The CDR3 extends over 15 amino acids. Germline V gene data show CDR1 as SGHTS and CDR2 as YDEGEE. Trimming took 0 bases from V and 2 from J; bases not matched to a gene: 4. CDR3 in DNA: TGTGCCAGCAGCTTGGGGGACGGGGGGGCCTACGAGCAGTACTTC. Amino acids: CASSLGDGGAYEQYF.

This chain uses TRBV7-2 with TRBJ2-7; D may match TRBD1 or TRBD2 (5 bases each). The length of the CDR3 is 14 residues. Trimming took 5 bases from V and 2 from J, leaving 13 bases between them. The germline V gene has CDR1 SGHTA and CDR2 FQGNSA. The CDR3, as DNA: TGTGCCAGCAGCGCTCGGGACGGAACCTACGAGCAGTACTTC. Protein: CASSARDGTYEQYF.

The J gene is TRBJ1-1, the V gene TRBV4-1; perhaps TRBD1 as D (6 bases). Germline lookup yields CDR1 MGHRA and CDR2 YSYEKL. V was pared by 0 bases and J by 6 bases, with 8 bases between. The CDR3 sequence is 13 residues long. CDR3: CASSQEWGPEAFF. CDR3 bases: TGCGCCAGCAGCCAAGAATGGGGGCCTGAAGCTTTCTTT.

This chain joins TRBV5-6 and TRBJ1-1; 7 bases agree with TRBD1. The ends lost 2 bases at V and 0 bases at J; junction bases unmatched: 7. The CDR3 is 16 residues long. Germline assignment: CDR1 SGHDT and CDR2 YYEEEE. The CDR3 nucleotides read TGTGCCAGCAGCTTCTACAGGGGACGGTTGAACACTGAAGCTTTCTTT. Protein sequence: CASSFYRGRLNTEAFF.

The V call is TRBV19, the J call TRBJ1-5; D is uncertain. Trimming took off 3 bases at V and 0 bases at J, with 9 bases between the two ends. Looked up from germline, CDR1 is LNHDA and CDR2 is SQIVND (reference sequence). The CDR3 runs to 15 residues. The CDR3 DNA sequence: TGTGCCAGTAGTATCGGGCGGTATAGCAATCAGCCCCAGCATTTT. This translates into CASSIGRYSNQPQHF.

CDR3 DNA sequence: TGTGCCAGCACCGGACAGAGGGGAGAAGGAGAAAAACTGTTTTTT. It translates to CASTGQRGEGEKLFF. The gene calls are TRBV2 and TRBJ1-4; possible D gene TRBD1, 6 bases. Germline V gene sequence: CDR1 SNHLY, CDR2 FYNNEI. The CDR3 sequence is 15 residues long. The germline V and J ends were trimmed by 7 bases and 8 bases, with 20 bases remaining between them.

This chain uses TRBV10-3 with TRBJ1-4; TRBD1 aligns across 11 bases. Germline V gene lookup returns CDR1 ENHRY and CDR2 SYGVKD. The CDR3 sequence is 15 residues long. J was trimmed by 3 bases and V by 8 bases; bases with no gene match: 5. In DNA form, the CDR3 reads TGTGCCATCGGACAGGGGGCTCTTGCTAATGAAAAACTGTTTTTT. It codes for CAIGQGALANEKLFF.

CDR3 region: CASRGGISYEQYF. As DNA, the CDR3 is TGTGCCAGCAGAGGGGGCATTTCCTACGAGCAGTACTTC. The rearrangement links TRBV28 to TRBJ2-7; 7 nucleotides agree with TRBD1. Germline V gives CDR1 MDHEN, CDR2 SYDVKM. The CDR3 has 13 residues. The V segment lost 6 bases and the J segment 1 base; nucleotides outside the gene matches: 3.

The CDR3 is CASSLVRDDNEQFF. CDR3 nucleotide sequence: TGTGCCAGCAGCTTAGTCCGGGACGACAATGAGCAGTTCTTC. V gene TRBV7-2 combines with J gene TRBJ2-1, with D possibly called TRBD1 or TRBD2 (5 bases each). V was clipped by 1 base and J by 5 bases, with 9 bases between them. Germline V gene data show CDR1 as SGHTA and CDR2 as FQGNSA. The CDR3 is 14 amino acids.

This rearrangement joins TRBV7-2 to TRBJ2-2; possibly TRBD1 for D (5 bases). The V end lost 2 bases, the J end lost 0 bases, and 7 bases lay between the germline ends. The CDR3 sequence is 15 residues long. Per the germline V gene, CDR1 is SGHTA and CDR2 is FQGNSA. The CDR3 region is CASSLLQANTGELFF. The CDR3 coding sequence is TGTGCCAGCAGCTTATTACAGGCGAACACCGGGGAGCTGTTTTTT.

The chain combines TRBV2 with TRBJ2-5; possible D gene TRBD1, 7 bases. Trimming removed 6 bases at V and 5 bases at J, with 10 bases between. CDR1 is SNHLY and CDR2 is FYNNEI in the germline V gene. The CDR3 totals 12 residues. The CDR3 spells CASRPGGETQYF. CDR3 bases: TGTGCCAGCAGACCAGGGGGGGAGACCCAGTACTTC.